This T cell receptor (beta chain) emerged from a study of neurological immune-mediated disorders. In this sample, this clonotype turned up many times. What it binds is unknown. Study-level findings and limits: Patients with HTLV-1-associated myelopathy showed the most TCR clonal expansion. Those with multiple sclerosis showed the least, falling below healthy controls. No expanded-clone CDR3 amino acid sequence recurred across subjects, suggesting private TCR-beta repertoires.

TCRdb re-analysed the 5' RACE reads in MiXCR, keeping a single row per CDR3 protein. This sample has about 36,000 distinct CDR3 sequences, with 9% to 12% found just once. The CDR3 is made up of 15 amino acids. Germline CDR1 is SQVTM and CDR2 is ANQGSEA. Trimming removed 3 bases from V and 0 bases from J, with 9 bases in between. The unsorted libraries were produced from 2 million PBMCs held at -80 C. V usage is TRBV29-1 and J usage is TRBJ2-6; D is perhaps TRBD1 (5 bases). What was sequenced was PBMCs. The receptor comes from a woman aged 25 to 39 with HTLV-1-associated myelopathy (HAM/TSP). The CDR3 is CSVEGPGSGANVLTF. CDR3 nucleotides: TGCAGCGTTGAGGGGCCCGGCTCTGGGGCCAACGTCCTGACTTTC. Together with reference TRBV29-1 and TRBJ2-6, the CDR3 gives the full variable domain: SAVISQKPSRDICQRGTSLTIQCQVDSQVTMMFWYRQQPGQSLTLIATANQGSEATYESGFVIDKFPISRPNLTFSTLTVSNMSPEDSSIYLCSVEGPGSGANVLTFGAGSRLTVL.